This T cell receptor (beta chain) was found in a study of T cells after yellow fever vaccination. CDR3 length: 13 amino acids. Germline V gene data show CDR1 as PRHDT and CDR2 as FYEKMQ (reference sequence). V was pared by 4 bases and J by 6 bases, with 2 bases of the junction left unmatched. This clonotype was seen a handful of times. TCRdb reprocessed the 5' RACE reads with MiXCR, giving one entry per CDR3 protein. This sample yields roughly 310,000 distinct CDR3 sequences, of which 8.7% are seen a single time; around 17% belongs to the top ten. This specimen consisted of PBMCs, obtained on the day of the first yellow fever vaccination. V is TRBV13 and J is TRBJ2-2; TRBD1 matches at 7 bases. The receptor was isolated from a man younger than 35 who received the YFV17D yellow fever vaccine. Here the CDR3 DNA reads TGTGCCAGCAGCTACAGGGGTTCCGGGGAGCTGTTTTTT. Translation gives CASSYRGSGELFF.